These 8 T cell receptor beta chains were all obtained from the same sample, sequenced in a study of cytomegalovirus exposure and HLA in healthy donors. This PCR relied on a set of 60 Vbeta primers and 13 Jbeta primers. Libraries were prepared by immunoSEQ multiplex PCR; TCRdb keeps only in-frame clonotypes and omits some of them. The table has some 110,000 clones, just over 70% seen once; the top ten hold roughly 0.79%. Sample: PBMCs. All receptors derive from a boy aged 5-17 years in good health and CMV-seronegative.

The chain carries TRBV30 and TRBJ1-3; D is uncertain. Per germline, CDR1 GTSNPN and CDR2 SVGIG (reference sequence). V lost 5 bases and J 0 bases, leaving 14 bases between the germline ends. The CDR3 consists of 15 residues. As DNA, the CDR3 is TGTGCCTGGGAGGTTACCCCTATCTCTGGAAACACCATATATTTT. Translating it yields CAWEVTPISGNTIYF. Filled out from reference TRBV30 and TRBJ1-3, the complete variable domain reads SQTIHQWPATLVQPVGSPLSLECTVEGTSNPNLYWYRQAAGRGLQLLFYSVGIGQISSEVPQNLSASRPQDRQFILSSKKLLLSDSGFYLCAWEVTPISGNTIYFGEGSWLTVV.

V gene TRBV5-6 combines with J gene TRBJ1-2; a weak D match, TRBD1 (5 bases). The CDR3 is 15 amino acids. CDR1 and CDR2 from the germline V gene are SGHDT and YYEEEE. The V and J ends lost 4 bases and 2 bases respectively, with 15 bases between them. CDR3 sequence reads: CASSQFDAGNYGYTF. CDR3 coding DNA: TGTGCCAGCAGCCAATTCGACGCAGGGAACTATGGCTACACCTTC. Based on the CDR3 plus reference TRBV5-6 and TRBJ1-2, the full variable domain is DAGVTQSPTHLIKTRGQQVTLRCSPKSGHDTVSWYQQALGQGPQFIFQYYEEEERQRGNFPDRFSGHQFPNYSSELNVNALLLGDSALYLCASSQFDAGNYGYTFGSGTRLTVV.

This clone has just one count. This chain connects TRBV9 to TRBJ2-3; 10 nucleotides agree with TRBD2. This CDR3 has 15 amino acids. The germline gives CDR1 SGDLS, CDR2 YYNGEE. With 0 bases clipped from V and 8 bases from J, the junction kept 6 bases outside the gene matches. As DNA, the CDR3 is TGTGCCAGCAGCGTAGCACCAGCTAGCGGGGGTACGCAGTATTTT. Its translation is CASSVAPASGGTQYF.

The rearrangement joins TRBV5-8 to TRBJ2-1; tentative D call: TRBD2 (6 bases). The CDR3 runs to 16 residues. In germline, CDR1 is SGHTS, CDR2 YDEGEE. V was cut by 0 bases and J by 0 bases, with 10 bases left in between. The chain's CDR3 is CASSLGGTGSYNEQFF. The CDR3 DNA follows: TGTGCCAGCAGCTTGGGCGGGACGGGCTCCTACAATGAGCAGTTCTTC.

The chain couples TRBV20-1 to TRBJ1-2, with D possibly TRBD1 on 6 matching bases. From germline, CDR1 is DFQATT and CDR2 SNEGSKA (reference sequence). The V end was cut by 5 bases, the J end by 6 bases, with 10 bases between. This CDR3 comprises 11 residues. In nucleotides, the CDR3 is TGCAGTGCTCCGGACAGCCATGGCTACACCTTC. Translated: CSAPDSHGYTF.

This clone showed up just a few times. The genes are TRBV7-2 and TRBJ2-5, with 12 bases lining up with TRBD2. Germline V gives CDR1 SGHTA, CDR2 FQGNSA. J lost 8 bases, V lost 1 base, and 5 bases had no gene match. This CDR3 region has 15 residues. For the CDR3, the DNA is TGTGCCAGCAGCTTAGGGCTAGCGGGAGGGGGTACCCAGTACTTC. As protein: CASSLGLAGGGTQYF.

The J gene is TRBJ2-7, the V gene TRBV18; perhaps TRBD2 as D (5 bases). The CDR3 covers 13 residues. Between the trimmed V and J ends, which lost 0 bases and 6 bases, there was a span of 9 bases. From germline, CDR1 is KGHSH and CDR2 LQKENI. The DNA of the CDR3 is TGTGCCAGCTCACCACCGGAGAGGGTCGAGCAGTACTTC. This sequence encodes CASSPPERVEQYF. Filled out from reference TRBV18 and TRBJ2-7, the complete variable domain reads NAGVMQNPRHLVRRRGQEARLRCSPMKGHSHVYWYRQLPEEGLKFMVYLQKENIIDESGMPKERFSAEFPKEGPSILRIQQVVRGDSAAYFCASSPPERVEQYFGPGTRLTVT.

This clone was seen a few times. The rearrangement links TRBV4-3 to TRBJ1-1, with D unresolved. Germline V lookup: CDR1 LGHNA, CDR2 YSLEER. This CDR3 contains 14 residues. V lost 4 bases and J lost 0, with 9 bases in between. DNA for the CDR3: TGCGCCAGCAGCCTCTGGCAGATGAACACTGAAGCTTTCTTT. Protein: CASSLWQMNTEAFF.